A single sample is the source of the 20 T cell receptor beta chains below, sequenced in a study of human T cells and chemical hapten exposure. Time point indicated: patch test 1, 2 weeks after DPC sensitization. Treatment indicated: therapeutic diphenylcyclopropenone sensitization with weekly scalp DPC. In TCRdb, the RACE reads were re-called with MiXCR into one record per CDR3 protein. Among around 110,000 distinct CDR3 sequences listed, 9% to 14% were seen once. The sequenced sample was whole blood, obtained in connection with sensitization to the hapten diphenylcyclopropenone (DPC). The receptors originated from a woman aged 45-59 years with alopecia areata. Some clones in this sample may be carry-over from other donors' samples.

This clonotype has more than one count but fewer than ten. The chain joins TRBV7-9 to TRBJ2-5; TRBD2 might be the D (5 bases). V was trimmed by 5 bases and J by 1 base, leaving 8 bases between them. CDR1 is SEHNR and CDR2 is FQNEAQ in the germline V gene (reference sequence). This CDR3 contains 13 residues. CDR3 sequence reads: CASSVRGQETQYF. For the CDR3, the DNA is TGTGCCAGCAGCGTCCGGGGCCAAGAGACCCAGTACTTC.

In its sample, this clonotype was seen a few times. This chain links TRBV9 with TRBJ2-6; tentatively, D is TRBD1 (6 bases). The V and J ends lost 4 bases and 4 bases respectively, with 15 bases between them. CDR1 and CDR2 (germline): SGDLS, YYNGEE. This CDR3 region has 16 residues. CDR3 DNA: TGTGCCAGCAGCTTCGTTGGGGGCGCAGGGGCCAACGTCCTGACTTTC. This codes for CASSFVGGAGANVLTF.

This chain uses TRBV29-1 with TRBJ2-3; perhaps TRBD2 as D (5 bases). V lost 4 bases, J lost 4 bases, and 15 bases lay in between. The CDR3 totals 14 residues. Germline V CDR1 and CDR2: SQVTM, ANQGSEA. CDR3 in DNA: TGCAGCGTTGCTTCGCGCTTGAGGGCAGATACGCAGTATTTT. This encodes CSVASRLRADTQYF.

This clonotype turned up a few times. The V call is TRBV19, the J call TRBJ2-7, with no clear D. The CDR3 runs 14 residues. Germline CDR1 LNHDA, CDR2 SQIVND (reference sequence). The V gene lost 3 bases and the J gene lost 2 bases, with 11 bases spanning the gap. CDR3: CASSIAAPTYEQYF. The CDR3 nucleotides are TGTGCCAGTAGTATCGCAGCCCCCACCTACGAGCAGTACTTC.

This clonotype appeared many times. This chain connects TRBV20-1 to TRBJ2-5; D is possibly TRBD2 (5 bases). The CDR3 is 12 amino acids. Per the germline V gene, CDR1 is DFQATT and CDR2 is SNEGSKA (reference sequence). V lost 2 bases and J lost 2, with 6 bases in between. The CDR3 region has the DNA TGCAGTGCTAGATCGGGACAAGAGACCCAGTACTTC. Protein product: CSARSGQETQYF.

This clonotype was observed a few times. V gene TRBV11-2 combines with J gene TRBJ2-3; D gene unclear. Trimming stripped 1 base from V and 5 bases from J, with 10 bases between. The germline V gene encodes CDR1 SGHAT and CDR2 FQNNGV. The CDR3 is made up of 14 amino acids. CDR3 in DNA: TGTGCCAGCAGCTTAGGTCAAGCCCAAGATACGCAGTATTTT. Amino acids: CASSLGQAQDTQYF.

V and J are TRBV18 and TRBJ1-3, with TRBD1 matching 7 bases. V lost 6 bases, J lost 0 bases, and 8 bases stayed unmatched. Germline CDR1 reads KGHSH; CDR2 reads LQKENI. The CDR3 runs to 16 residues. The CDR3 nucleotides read TGTGCCAGCTCCGGGACAGCTAGCTCCTCTGGAAACACCATATATTTT. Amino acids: CASSGTASSSGNTIYF.

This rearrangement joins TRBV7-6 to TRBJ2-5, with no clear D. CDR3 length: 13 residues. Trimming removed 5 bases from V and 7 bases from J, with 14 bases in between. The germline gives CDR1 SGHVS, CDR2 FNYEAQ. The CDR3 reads CASSPKGPGTQYF. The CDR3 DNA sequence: TGTGCCAGCAGCCCAAAGGGCCCAGGGACCCAGTACTTC.

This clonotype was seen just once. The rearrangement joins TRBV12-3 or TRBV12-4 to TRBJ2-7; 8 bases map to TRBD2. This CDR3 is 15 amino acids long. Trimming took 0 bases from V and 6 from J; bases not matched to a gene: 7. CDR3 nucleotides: TGTGCCAGCAGTTTAGCGGCTAGCGGGCGGGGCGAGCAGTACTTC. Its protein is CASSLAASGRGEQYF.

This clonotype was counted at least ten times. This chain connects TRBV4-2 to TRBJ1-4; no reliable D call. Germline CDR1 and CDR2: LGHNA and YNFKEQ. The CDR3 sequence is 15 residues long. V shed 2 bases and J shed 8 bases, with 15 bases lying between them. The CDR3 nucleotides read TGTGCCAGCAGCCAAATGGGGAGGGTGAACGAAAAACTGTTTTTT. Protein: CASSQMGRVNEKLFF.

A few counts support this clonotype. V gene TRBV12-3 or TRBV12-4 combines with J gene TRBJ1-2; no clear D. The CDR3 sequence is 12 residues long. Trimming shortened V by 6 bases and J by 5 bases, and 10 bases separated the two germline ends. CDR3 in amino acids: CASSLDTYGYTF. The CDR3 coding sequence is TGTGCCAGCAGCCTTGACACGTATGGCTACACCTTC.

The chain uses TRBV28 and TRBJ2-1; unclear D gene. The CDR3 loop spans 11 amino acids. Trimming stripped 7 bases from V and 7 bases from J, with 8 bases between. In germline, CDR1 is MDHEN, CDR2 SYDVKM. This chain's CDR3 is CASKGQNEQFF. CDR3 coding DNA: TGTGCCAGCAAAGGGCAGAATGAGCAGTTCTTC.

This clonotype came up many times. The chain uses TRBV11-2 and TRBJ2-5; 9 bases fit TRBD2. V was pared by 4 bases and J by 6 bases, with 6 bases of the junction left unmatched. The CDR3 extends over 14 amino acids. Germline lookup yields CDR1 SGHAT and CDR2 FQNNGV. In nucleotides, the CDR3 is TGTGCCAGCAGCTCACACAGCGGGGGGCAGACCCAGTACTTC. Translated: CASSSHSGGQTQYF.

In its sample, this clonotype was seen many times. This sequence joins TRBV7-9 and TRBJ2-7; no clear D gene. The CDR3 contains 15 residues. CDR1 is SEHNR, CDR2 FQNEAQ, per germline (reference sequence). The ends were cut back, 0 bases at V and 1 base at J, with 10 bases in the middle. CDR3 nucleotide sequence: TGTGCCAGCAGCTTAGCATCGACCGGATCCTACGAGCAGTACTTC. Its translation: CASSLASTGSYEQYF. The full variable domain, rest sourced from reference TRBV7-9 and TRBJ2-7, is DTGVSQNPRHKITKRGQNVTFRCDPISEHNRLYWYRQTLGQGPEFLTYFQNEAQLEKSRLLSDRFSAERPKGSFSTLEIQRTEQGDSAMYLCASSLASTGSYEQYFGPGTRLTVT.

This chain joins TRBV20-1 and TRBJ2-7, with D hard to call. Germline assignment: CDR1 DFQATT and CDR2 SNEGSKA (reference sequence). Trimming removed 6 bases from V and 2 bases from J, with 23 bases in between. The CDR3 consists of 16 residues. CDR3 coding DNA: TGCAGTGCAGCACCCAGGCGACCCGCAGGCCCCTACGAGCAGTACTTC. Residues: CSAAPRRPAGPYEQYF.

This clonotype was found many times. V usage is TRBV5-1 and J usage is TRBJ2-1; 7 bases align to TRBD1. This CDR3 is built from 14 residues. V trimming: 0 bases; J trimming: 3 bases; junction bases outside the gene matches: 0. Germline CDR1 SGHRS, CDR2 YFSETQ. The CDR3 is CASSLGDSYNEQFF. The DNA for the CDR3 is TGCGCCAGCAGCTTGGGGGACAGCTACAATGAGCAGTTCTTC. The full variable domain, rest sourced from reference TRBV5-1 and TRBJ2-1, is KAGVTQTPRYLIKTRGQQVTLSCSPISGHRSVSWYQQTPGQGLQFLFEYFSETQRNKGNFPGRFSGRQFSNSRSEMNVSTLELGDSALYLCASSLGDSYNEQFFGPGTRLTVL.

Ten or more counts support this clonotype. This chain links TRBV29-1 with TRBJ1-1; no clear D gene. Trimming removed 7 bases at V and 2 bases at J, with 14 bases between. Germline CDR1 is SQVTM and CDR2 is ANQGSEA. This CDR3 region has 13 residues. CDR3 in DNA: TGCAGCGGTCGGGGAGGACCAAACACTGAAGCTTTCTTT. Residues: CSGRGGPNTEAFF.

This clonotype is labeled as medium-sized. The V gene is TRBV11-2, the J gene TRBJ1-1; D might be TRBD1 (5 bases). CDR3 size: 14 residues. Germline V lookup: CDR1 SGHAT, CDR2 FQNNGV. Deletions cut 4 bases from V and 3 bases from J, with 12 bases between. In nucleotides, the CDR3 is TGTGCCAGCAGCTCCCAGGACATTTACACTGAAGCTTTCTTT. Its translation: CASSSQDIYTEAFF.

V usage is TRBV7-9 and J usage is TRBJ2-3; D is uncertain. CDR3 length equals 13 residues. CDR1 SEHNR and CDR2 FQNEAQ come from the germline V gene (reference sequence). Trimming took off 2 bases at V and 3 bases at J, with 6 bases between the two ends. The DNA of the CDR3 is TGTGCCAGCAGCTTAAGACTGACAGATACGCAGTATTTT. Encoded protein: CASSLRLTDTQYF.

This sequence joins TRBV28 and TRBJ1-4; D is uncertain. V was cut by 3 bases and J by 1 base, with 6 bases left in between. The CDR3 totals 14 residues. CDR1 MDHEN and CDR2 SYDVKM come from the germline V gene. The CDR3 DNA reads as TGTGCCAGCAGTTTCAGCGTAACTAATGAAAAACTGTTTTTT. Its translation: CASSFSVTNEKLFF.